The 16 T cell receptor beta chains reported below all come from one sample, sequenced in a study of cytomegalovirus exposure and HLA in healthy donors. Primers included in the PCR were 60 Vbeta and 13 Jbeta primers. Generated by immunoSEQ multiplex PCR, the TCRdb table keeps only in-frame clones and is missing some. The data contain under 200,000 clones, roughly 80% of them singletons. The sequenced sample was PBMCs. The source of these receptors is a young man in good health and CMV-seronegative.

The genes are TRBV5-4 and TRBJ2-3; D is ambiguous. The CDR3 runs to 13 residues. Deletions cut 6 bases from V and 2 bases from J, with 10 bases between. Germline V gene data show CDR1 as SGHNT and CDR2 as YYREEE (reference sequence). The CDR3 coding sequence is TGTGCCAGCAAGAACGAGGTCACAGATACGCAGTATTTT. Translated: CASKNEVTDTQYF. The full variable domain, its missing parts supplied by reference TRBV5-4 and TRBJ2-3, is ETGVTQSPTHLIKTRGQQVTLRCSSQSGHNTVSWYQQALGQGPQFIFQYYREEENGRGNFPPRFSGLQFPNYSSELNVNALELDDSALYLCASKNEVTDTQYFGPGTRLTVL.

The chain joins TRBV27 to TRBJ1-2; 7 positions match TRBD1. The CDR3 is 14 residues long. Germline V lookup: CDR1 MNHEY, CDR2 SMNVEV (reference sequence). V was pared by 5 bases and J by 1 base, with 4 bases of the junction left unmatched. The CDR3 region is CASSTQGINYGYTF. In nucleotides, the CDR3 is TGTGCCAGCAGTACACAGGGGATTAACTATGGCTACACCTTC.

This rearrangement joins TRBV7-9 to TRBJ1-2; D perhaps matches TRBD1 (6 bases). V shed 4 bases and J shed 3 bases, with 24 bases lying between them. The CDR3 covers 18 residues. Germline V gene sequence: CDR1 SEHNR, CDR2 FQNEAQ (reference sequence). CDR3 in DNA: TGTGCCAGCAGCTCGGGGGGGCAGGGCCCATATTCCGACTATGGCTACACCTTC. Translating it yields CASSSGGQGPYSDYGYTF. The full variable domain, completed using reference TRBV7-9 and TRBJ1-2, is DTGVSQNPRHKITKRGQNVTFRCDPISEHNRLYWYRQTLGQGPEFLTYFQNEAQLEKSRLLSDRFSAERPKGSFSTLEIQRTEQGDSAMYLCASSSGGQGPYSDYGYTFGSGTRLTVV.

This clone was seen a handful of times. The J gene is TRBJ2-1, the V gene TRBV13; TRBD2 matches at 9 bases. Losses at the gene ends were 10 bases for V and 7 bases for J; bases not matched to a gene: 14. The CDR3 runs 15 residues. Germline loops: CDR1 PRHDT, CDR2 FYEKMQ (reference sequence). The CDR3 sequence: CATPLSSGRSNEQFF. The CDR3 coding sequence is TGTGCCACGCCTCTCAGTAGCGGGAGAAGTAATGAGCAGTTCTTC.

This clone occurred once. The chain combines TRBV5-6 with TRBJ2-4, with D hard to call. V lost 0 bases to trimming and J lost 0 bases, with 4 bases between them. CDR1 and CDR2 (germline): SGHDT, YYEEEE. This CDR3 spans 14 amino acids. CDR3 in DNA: TGTGCCAGCAGCTTGGTAATAGCCAAAAACATTCAGTACTTC. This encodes CASSLVIAKNIQYF.

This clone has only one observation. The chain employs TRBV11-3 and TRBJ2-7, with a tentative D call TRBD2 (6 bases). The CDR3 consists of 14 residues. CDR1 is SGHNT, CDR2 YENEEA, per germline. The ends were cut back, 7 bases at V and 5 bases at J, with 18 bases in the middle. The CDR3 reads CASTSGTSNDEQYF. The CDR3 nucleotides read TGTGCCAGCACATCAGGGACTTCCAACGACGAGCAGTACTTC.

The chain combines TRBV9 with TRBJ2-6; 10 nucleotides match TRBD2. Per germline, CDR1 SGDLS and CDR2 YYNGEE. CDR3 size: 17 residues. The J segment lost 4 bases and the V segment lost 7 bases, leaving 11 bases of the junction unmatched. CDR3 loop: CASGIQRGGSGANVLTF. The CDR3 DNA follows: TGTGCCAGCGGCATACAGCGGGGGGGCTCCGGGGCCAACGTCCTGACTTTC. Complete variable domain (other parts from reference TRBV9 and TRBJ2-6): DSGVTQTPKHLITATGQRVTLRCSPRSGDLSVYWYQQSLDQGLQFLIQYYNGEERAKGNILERFSAQQFPDLHSELNLSSLELGDSALYFCASGIQRGGSGANVLTFGAGSRLTVL.

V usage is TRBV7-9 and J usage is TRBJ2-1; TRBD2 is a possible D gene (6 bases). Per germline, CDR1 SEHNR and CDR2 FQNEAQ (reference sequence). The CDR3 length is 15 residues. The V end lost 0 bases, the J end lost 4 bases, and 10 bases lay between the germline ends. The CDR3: CASSLAAGLYNEQFF. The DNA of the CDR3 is TGTGCCAGCAGCTTAGCAGCGGGTCTATACAATGAGCAGTTCTTC.

The CDR3 nucleotides are TGTGCCAGCTGGGACAGGGGGGAAGAGACCCAGTACTTC. Its protein is CASWDRGEETQYF. The J gene is TRBJ2-5, the V gene TRBV27, with 11 bases aligning to TRBD1. The V gene's germline CDR1 is MNHEY and CDR2 SMNVEV (reference sequence). This CDR3 has 13 amino acids. V was pared by 8 bases and J by 3 bases, with 2 bases of the junction left unmatched.

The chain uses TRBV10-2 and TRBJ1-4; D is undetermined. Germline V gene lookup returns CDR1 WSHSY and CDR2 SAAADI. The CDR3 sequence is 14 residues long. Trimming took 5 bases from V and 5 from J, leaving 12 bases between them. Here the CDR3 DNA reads TGCGCCAGCAGTTCTGGAGGAGTAAATGAAAAACTGTTTTTT. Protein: CASSSGGVNEKLFF.

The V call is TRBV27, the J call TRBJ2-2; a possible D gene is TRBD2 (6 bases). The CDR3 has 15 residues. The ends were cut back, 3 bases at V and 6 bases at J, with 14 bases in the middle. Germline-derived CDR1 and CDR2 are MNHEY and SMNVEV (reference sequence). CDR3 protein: CASSFSGEVAGELFF. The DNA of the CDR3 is TGTGCCAGCAGTTTTTCGGGAGAAGTTGCCGGGGAGCTGTTTTTT.

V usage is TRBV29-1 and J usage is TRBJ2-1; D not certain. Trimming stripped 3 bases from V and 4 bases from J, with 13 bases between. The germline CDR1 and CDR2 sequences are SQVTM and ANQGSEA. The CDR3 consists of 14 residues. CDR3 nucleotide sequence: TGCAGCGTTGACCTGATTTGGCCTTACAATGAGCAGTTCTTC. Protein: CSVDLIWPYNEQFF.

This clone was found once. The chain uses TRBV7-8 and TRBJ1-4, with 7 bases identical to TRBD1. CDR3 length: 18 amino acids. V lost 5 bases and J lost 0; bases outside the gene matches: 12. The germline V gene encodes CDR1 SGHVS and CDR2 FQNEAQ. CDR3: CASSRSDRRDATNEKLFF. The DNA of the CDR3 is TGTGCCAGCAGCCGCTCGGACAGGCGAGATGCAACTAATGAAAAACTGTTTTTT.

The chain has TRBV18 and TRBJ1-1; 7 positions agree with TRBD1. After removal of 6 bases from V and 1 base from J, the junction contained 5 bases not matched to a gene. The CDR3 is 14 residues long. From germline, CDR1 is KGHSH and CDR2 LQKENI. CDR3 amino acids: CASSTDRTNTEAFF. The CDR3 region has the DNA TGTGCCAGCTCCACGGACAGGACGAACACTGAAGCTTTCTTT.

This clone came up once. Written as DNA, the CDR3 is TGTGCCAGCTCACCACGTTCGGACACTGAAGCTTTCTTT. It translates to CASSPRSDTEAFF. V is TRBV18 and J is TRBJ1-1; D is unclear. The germline V gene has CDR1 KGHSH and CDR2 LQKENI. This CDR3 region has 13 residues. The V end was cut by 1 base, the J end by 3 bases, with 6 bases between.

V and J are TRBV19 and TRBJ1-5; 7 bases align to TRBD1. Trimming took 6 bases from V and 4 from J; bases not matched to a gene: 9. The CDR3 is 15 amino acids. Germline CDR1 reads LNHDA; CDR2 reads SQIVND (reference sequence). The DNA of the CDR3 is TGTGCCAGTAGGTCGGGACAGAGGGGTAATCAGCCCCAGCATTTT. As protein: CASRSGQRGNQPQHF.